This is a list of T cell receptor beta chains from one sample in a study of blood T cell repertoires in COVID-19. Assay: immunoSEQ multiplex PCR; the TCRdb copy retains only in-frame clones and omits some. The sample includes 60,000 to 80,000 clones, around nine tenths of them seen just once. The sequenced sample consisted of peripheral blood. Receptors were obtained from a man aged 70-80 years with acute or convalescent COVID-19. Both conserved end residues are trimmed from each CDR3. Clone size appears in some rows only: once, few, many, or a class for an expanded clone.

clone size | J gene | V gene | CDR3 length | CDR3 protein
. | TRBJ2-7 | TRBV3-1/TRBV3-2 | 12 | ASSQALAYYEQY
. | TRBJ1-3 | TRBV7-2 | 11 | ASSSRGGNTIY
once | TRBJ1-4 | TRBV27 | 13 | ASSHPGLRSEKLF
. | TRBJ1-1 | TRBV3-1/TRBV3-2 | 11 | ASSQYRGTEAF
. | TRBJ1-3 | TRBV6-5 | 13 | ASRVPGAAGNTIY
. | TRBJ1-1 | TRBV3-1/TRBV3-2 | 14 | ASSHPAGTPNTEAF
once | TRBJ1-5 | TRBV7-9 | 11 | ASSLAENQPQH
. | TRBJ2-7 | TRBV7-2 | 12 | ASSLQGSLSEQY
once | TRBJ1-5 | TRBV6-5 | 13 | ASSYVGADNQPQH
once | TRBJ1-5 | TRBV2 | 12 | ASSVAGLNQPQH
. | TRBJ1-2 | TRBV12-3/TRBV12-4 | 11 | ASSMGRVYGYT
. | TRBJ2-1 | TRBV7-9 | 14 | ASSYPGQSTYNEQF
. | TRBJ1-2 | TRBV19 | 13 | ASSTGTGGVYGYT
. | TRBJ1-2 | TRBV9 | 13 | ASSVDQRILGGYT
. | TRBJ1-4 | TRBV19 | 11 | ASSRFTNEKLF
. | TRBJ2-2 | TRBV10-3 | 12 | AISSTGNTGELF
few | TRBJ1-1 | TRBV9 | 12 | ASSVGQGGSEAF
. | TRBJ2-7 | TRBV28 | 9 | ASSPTNEQY
few | TRBJ2-1 | TRBV7-7 | 13 | ASSPGTSGYNEQF
. | TRBJ1-1 | TRBV5-1 | 13 | ASSFNGVVNTEAF
. | TRBJ2-1 | TRBV30 | 12 | AWIPPSSYNEQF
few | TRBJ1-1 | TRBV6-5 | 12 | ASSRTGLNTEAF
. | TRBJ2-5 | TRBV3-1/TRBV3-2 | 15 | ASSQEKQLGSRETQY
. | TRBJ2-7 | TRBV20-1 | 12 | SASSGAVGYEQY
. | TRBJ1-2 | TRBV11-2 | 12 | ASSLEQIFYGYT
few | TRBJ2-7 | TRBV6-5 | 13 | ASSYSNRGPHEQY
. | TRBJ2-1 | TRBV10-3 | 14 | AISEPTSGRANEQF
. | TRBJ2-1 | TRBV18 | 14 | ASSGGAGDSYNEQF
. | TRBJ2-1 | TRBV5-1 | 14 | ASSLNGAGAVNEQF
. | TRBJ2-3 | TRBV7-2 | 15 | ASSGGVAGQRTDTQY
. | TRBJ2-1 | TRBV5-1 | 15 | ASSLTGGTGSYNEQF
. | TRBJ2-7 | TRBV19 | 14 | ASRHNSGGLFYEQY
. | TRBJ2-7 | TRBV7-8 | 13 | ASSFPSGGAYEQY
once | TRBJ1-4 | TRBV9 | 13 | ASSVDVADNEKLF
. | TRBJ2-3 | TRBV24-1 | 11 | ATSDPPEGTQY
. | TRBJ1-1 | TRBV5-1 | 13 | ASSLDVEVGTEAF
. | TRBJ2-1 | TRBV2 | 12 | ASTGTSVRNEQF
once | TRBJ1-5 | TRBV19 | 14 | AAGDRGSLSNQPQH
. | TRBJ2-2 | TRBV29-1 | 16 | SVGGRGQGLTNTGELF
. | TRBJ2-7 | TRBV11-2 | 9 | ASSNSYEQY
. | TRBJ2-6 | TRBV5-6 | 12 | ASSPTVGANVLT
once | TRBJ2-7 | TRBV6-2/TRBV6-3 | 14 | ASSYSPKGFSYEQY
. | TRBJ1-1 | TRBV3-1/TRBV3-2 | 13 | ASSHTGQGSTEAF
. | TRBJ1-6 | TRBV6-2/TRBV6-3 | 12 | ASSYTGQHSPLH
. | TRBJ2-7 | TRBV7-2 | 11 | ASRAGSAYEQY
medium-sized | TRBJ1-2 | TRBV4-1 | 12 | ASSQETGAYGYT
. | TRBJ1-6 | TRBV5-1 | 16 | ASSLVAGGLGTYSPLH